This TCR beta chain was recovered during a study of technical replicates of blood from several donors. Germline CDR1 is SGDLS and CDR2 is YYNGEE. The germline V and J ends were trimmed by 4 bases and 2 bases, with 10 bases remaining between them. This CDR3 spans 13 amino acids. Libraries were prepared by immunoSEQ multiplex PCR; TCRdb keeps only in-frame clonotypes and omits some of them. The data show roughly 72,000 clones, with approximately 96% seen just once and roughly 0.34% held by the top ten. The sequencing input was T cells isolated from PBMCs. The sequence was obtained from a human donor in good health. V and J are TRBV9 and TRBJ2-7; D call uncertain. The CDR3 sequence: CASSPPRPYEQYF. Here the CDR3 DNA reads TGTGCCAGCAGCCCCCCCCGTCCCTACGAGCAGTACTTC.